This record looks at one T cell receptor beta chain sequence and its context. This specimen belongs to a study of blood T cell repertoires in COVID-19. About the research overall: From the United States, Italy and Spain came samples of acute and convalescent COVID-19. From T cells, B-cell-depleted T cells, or PBMCs came the material, which was cDNA or gDNA.

This CDR3 has 11 residues. Germline values: CDR1 DFQATT, CDR2 SNEGSKA (reference sequence). V gave up 6 bases and J gave up 9 bases; unmatched junction bases: 2. Per the study methods: Counts of nucleated cells, estimated from reference gene primer amplification, were obtained. Some clones are missing from TCRdb's copy, which holds only in-frame ones; the method was immunoSEQ multiplex PCR. The V and J calls and the clone size are those of that table, but D and trimming were determined from the DNA. The table lists 140,000 to 150,000 clones, 81% of them singletons. This rearrangement joins TRBV20-1 to TRBJ2-7, with TRBD2 matching 13 bases. The sequenced sample was peripheral blood. This receptor was taken from a human donor in a cohort sampled during active COVID-19. DNA of the CDR3: TGCAGTGCCGGACTAGCGGGAGTGCAGTACTTC. Its translation is CSAGLAGVQYF.